This TCR beta chain is from a study of shared clonotypes between healthy human individuals. In germline, CDR1 is MNHEY, CDR2 SMNVEV (reference sequence). The CDR3 covers 17 residues. Unmatched junction bases numbered 9, after V lost 5 bases and J lost 0 bases. Sequencing was performed with immunoSEQ multiplex PCR; in TCRdb, only in-frame clones are kept and a portion is missing. The table includes about 1.5 million clones, around 97% detected once. A word on this clone: Its antigen is undetermined.

Overall study results and limits: Sampling covered nothing but blood. Tissue TCR repertoires likely differ from those found in blood. For naive CD4 cells, approximately 5% of clonotypes were shared across a handful of donors.

The TCR sequence derives from a man aged 25 to 45 in good health. The sequenced sample was naive CD4+ T cells sorted from blood. The subset is: CD45RA+ positively selected. The chain combines TRBV27 with TRBJ2-3; 9 bases are shared with TRBD2. Written as DNA, the CDR3 is TGTGCCAGCAGTACGGTACGCGGGAGGGCGAGCACAGATACGCAGTATTTT. It is translated as CASSTVRGRASTDTQYF.